This T cell receptor (beta chain) was recovered during a study of blood T cell repertoires in COVID-19. Study context: Collection of acute and convalescent COVID-19 samples took place in the United States, Italy and Spain. T cells, B-cell-depleted T cells, or PBMCs supplied cDNA or gDNA.

In the authors' workflow: Cell counts per sample came from amplifying reference gene primers. Repertoires were generated with immunoSEQ multiplex PCR, while TCRdb's copy carries only in-frame clones and drops some. V, J and clone size are taken as reported in that table, and D and trimming were inferred from the DNA itself. This sample carries about 250,000 clones, 85% to 90% of them seen once, and the ten largest clones take over 1.1%. Germline V lookup: CDR1 SGHRS, CDR2 YFSETQ. The CDR3 length is 14 residues. V lost 4 bases and J lost 2, with 11 bases in between. This chain links TRBV5-1 with TRBJ2-3; D call uncertain. The sample was peripheral blood. This clonotype was sampled from an elderly man with acute or convalescent COVID-19. The CDR3 spells CASSASSATDTQYF. The CDR3 nucleotides read TGCGCCAGCAGCGCTTCAAGCGCCACAGATACGCAGTATTTT.